This T cell receptor (beta chain) was sequenced in a study of T-cell reconstitution after alpha-beta-depleted transplantation in children. During its preparation, the TCRbeta library received unique molecular identifiers. TCRdb fed the PCR reads into MiXCR, producing one record per CDR3 protein. The repertoire holds over 550,000 distinct CDR3 sequences, with over 9.5% as singletons. Germline CDR1 and CDR2: MGHDK and SYGVNS. The junction had 13 bases not matched to a gene; V was cut back by 6 bases and J by 6 bases. This CDR3 is built from 15 residues. Material: PBMCs from the stem cell graft donor, obtained from the stem cell graft. J is TRBJ1-2 and V is TRBV25-1; TRBD1 agrees at 7 bases. The TCR comes from a human donor who donated a stem cell graft to a child with acute myeloid leukemia. CDR3 bases: TGTGCCAGCAGCCCAAAGTTAGGGGGCGGGGATGGCTACACCTTC. Amino acid sequence: CASSPKLGGGDGYTF.